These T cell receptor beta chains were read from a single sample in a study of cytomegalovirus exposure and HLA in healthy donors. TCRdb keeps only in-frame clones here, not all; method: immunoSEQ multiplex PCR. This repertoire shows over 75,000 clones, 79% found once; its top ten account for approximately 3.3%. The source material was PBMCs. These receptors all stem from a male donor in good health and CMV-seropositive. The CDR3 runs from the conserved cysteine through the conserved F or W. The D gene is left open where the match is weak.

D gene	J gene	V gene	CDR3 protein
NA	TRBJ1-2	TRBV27	CASSSTGNGYTF
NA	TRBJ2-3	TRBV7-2	CASSLAQTDTQYF
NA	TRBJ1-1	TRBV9	CASSVAPGGVSTEAFF
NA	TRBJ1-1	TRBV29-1	CSVEETENTEAFF
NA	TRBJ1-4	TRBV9	CASSVNTGEKLFF
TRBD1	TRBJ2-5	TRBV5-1	CASSQGVLETQYF
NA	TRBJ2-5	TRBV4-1	CASSQELAGVFVTQYF
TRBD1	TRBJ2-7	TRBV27	CASSEHRQGNEQYF
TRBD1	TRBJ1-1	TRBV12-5	CASGLARTGLAFF
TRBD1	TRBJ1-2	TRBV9	CASSVGTGLGYTF
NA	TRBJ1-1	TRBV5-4	CAASQQDTEAFF
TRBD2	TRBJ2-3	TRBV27	CASSPPSGVDTQYF
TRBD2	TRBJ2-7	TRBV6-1	CASSDSGGYEQYF
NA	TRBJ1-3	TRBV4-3	CASSQGVASSGNTIYF
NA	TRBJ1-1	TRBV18	CASSPTYQNTEAFF
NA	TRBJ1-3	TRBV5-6	CASSTLRGRGNTIYF
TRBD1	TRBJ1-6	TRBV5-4	CASSGGDRKGPPLHF
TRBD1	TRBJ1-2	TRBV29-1	CSVVDRGFFGYTF
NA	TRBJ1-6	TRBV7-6	CASSPRTERAPLHF
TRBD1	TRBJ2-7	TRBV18	CASSPGQGPYEQYF
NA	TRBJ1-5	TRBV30	CAWSVRDWPQHF
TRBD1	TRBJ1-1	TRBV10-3	CAISQTTGENTEAFF
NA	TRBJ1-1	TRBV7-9	CASSLGTSNTEAFF
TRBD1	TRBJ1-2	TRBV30	CAWRDKQGVYGYTF
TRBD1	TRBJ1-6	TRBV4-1	CASSQGDRGSSPLHF
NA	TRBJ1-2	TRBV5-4	CASSLARVTGGYTF
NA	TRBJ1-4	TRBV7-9	CASSWAAATNEKLFF
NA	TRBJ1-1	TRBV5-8	CATAGTGTFF
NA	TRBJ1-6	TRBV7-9	CASSLGPGGNNSPLHF
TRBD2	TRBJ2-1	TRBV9	CASSVSSGGPNEQFF
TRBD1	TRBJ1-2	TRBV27	CASSLQGAPNYGYTF
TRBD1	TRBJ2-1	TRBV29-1	CSVEGRDSYNEQFF
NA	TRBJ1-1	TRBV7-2	CASSPGGALAGNTEAFF
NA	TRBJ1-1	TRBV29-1	CSVNGGGRGTEAFF
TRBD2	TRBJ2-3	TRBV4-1	CASSQPRKGRADTQYF
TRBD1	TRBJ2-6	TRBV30	CAWTGTGGPSGANVLTF
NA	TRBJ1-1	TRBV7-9	CSSSQTRTGNTEAFF
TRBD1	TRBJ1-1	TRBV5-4	CASSQEGAVTEAFF
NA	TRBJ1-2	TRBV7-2	CASSLRHGRANYGYTF
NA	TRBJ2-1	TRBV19	CASSMSGSSYNEQFF
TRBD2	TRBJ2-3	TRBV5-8	CASSSRGLAGATDTQYF
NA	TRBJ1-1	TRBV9	CASSPQRNTEAFF
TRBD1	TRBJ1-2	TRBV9	CASSVGTGGNYGYTF
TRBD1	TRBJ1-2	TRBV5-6	CASSLGQGSTYGYTF
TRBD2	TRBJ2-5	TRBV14	CASSLGDYPRGETQYF
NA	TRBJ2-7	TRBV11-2	CASSLGAWEQYF
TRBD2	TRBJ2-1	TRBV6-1	CASSEPGGYYNEQFF
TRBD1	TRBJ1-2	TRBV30	CAWSEQGVGYYGYTF
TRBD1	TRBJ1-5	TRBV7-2	CASSLGTGSPMAQHF
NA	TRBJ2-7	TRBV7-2	CASSLEPTVTSYEQYF
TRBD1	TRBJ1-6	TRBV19	CASAGTGAAPLHF
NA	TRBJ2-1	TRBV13	CASRDGGFYNEQFF
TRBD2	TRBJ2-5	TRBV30	CAWSDRTSGTTVQETQYF
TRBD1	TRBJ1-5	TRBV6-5	CASSRQGRQPQHF
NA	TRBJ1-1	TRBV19	CASKRQTTEAFF
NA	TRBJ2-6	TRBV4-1	CASSATSGANVLTF
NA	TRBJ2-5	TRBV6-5	CASSYSTARGTQYF
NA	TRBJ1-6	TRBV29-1	CSVDDRLRSPLHF
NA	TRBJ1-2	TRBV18	CASSSRGRPDNYGYTF